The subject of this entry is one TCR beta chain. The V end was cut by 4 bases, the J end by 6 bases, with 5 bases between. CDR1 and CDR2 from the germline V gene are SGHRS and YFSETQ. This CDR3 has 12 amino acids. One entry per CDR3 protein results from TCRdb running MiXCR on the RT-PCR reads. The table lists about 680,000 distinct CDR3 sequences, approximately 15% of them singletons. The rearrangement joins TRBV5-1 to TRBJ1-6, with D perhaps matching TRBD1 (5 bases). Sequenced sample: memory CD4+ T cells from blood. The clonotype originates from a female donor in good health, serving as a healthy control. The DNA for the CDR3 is TGCGCCAGCAGCGGGGGTAATTCACCCCTCCACTTT. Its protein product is CASSGGNSPLHF.